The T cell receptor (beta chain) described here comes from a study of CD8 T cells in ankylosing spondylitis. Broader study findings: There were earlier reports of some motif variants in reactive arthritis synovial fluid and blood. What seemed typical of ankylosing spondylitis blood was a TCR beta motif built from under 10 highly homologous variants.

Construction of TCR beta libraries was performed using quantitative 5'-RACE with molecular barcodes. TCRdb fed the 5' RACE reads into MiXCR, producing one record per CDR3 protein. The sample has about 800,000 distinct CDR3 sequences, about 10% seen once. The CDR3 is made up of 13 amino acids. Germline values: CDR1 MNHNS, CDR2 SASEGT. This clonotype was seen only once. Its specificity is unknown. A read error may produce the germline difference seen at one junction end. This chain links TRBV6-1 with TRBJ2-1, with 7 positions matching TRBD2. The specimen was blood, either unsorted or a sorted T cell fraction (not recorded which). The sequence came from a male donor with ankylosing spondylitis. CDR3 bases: TGTGCCAGCAAGCGACTAGCCTACAATGAGCAGTGCTTC. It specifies CASKRLAYNEQCF.